This TCR beta chain was retrieved from a study of T-cell reconstitution after alpha-beta-depleted transplantation in children. Study-level results: Expanded clones from the graft, numbering several hundred, reportedly supplied alpha-beta T cells about two months after transplant. From surviving recipient T cells and thymic progenitors came the high day-60 TCRbeta diversity observed in some patients. By one year post-transplant, T-cell counts and diversity largely arose from T cells that were newly produced.

The library targeted TCRbeta and was prepared with unique molecular identifiers. One entry per CDR3 protein, called by TCRdb with MiXCR from the PCR reads. There are around 490,000 distinct CDR3 sequences in the sample; about an eighth occur only once, and less than 15% lies in the top ten. This clonotype was observed a handful of times. As yet, its antigen is unknown. Germline CDR1 is SQVTM and CDR2 is ANQGSEA. CDR3 size: 16 residues. V lost 2 bases to trimming and J lost 6 bases, with 19 bases between them. Source: PBMCs, mostly from graft donor cells, taken 180 days after TCRalphabeta/CD19-depleted stem cell transplant. The sequence was collected from a female patient between 2 and 15 years old who had a stem cell transplant for aplastic anemia, so the T cells may come from the graft donor. This chain connects TRBV29-1 to TRBJ2-2; D perhaps matches TRBD1 (6 bases). The CDR3 reads CSVENPLTGGPGELFF. CDR3 coding DNA: TGCAGCGTTGAAAACCCTCTGACAGGTGGCCCCGGGGAGCTGTTTTTT.